These 10 T cell receptor beta chains were sequenced from one sample in a study of T-cell memory formation after mild COVID-19. TCRdb reprocessed the 5' RACE reads with MiXCR, giving one entry per CDR3 protein. Among hundreds of thousands of distinct CDR3 sequences listed, 15% to 20% were seen once. The sample was PBMCs or a T cell subset sorted from them (not recorded which). Receptors were obtained from an adult woman who had mild COVID-19 (a few samples of this study predate the infection). Cell type and time point are not known.

This chain links TRBV7-9 with TRBJ2-7; D gene unclear. The CDR3 is 13 amino acids. The V end lost 5 bases, the J end lost 6 bases, and 14 bases lay between the germline ends. The germline gives CDR1 SEHNR, CDR2 FQNEAQ (reference sequence). CDR3 in DNA: TGTGCCAGCAGCCCCCTCAATTGGGCCGAGCAGTACTTC. Translation gives CASSPLNWAEQYF.

The V and J genes are TRBV12-3 or TRBV12-4 and TRBJ2-6; D is tentatively TRBD1 or TRBD2 (6 bases each). V was cut by 7 bases and J by 0 bases, with 16 bases left in between. This CDR3 comprises 17 residues. CDR3 protein: CASTRGTLISGANVLTF. DNA of the CDR3: TGTGCCAGCACACGGGGGACACTGATCTCTGGGGCCAACGTCCTGACTTTC.

The V call is TRBV12-3 or TRBV12-4, the J call TRBJ2-7, with 7 bases identical to TRBD2. The junction had 9 bases not matched to a gene; V was cut back by 7 bases and J by 6 bases. The CDR3 has 13 amino acids. DNA for the CDR3: TGTGCCAGCACCCTGAGGGAGGGATTCGAGCAGTACTTC. It codes for CASTLREGFEQYF.

The chain combines TRBV9 with TRBJ1-5; TRBD1 agrees at 7 bases. Germline assignment: CDR1 SGDLS and CDR2 YYNGEE. The trim removed 2 bases at V and 2 bases at J, leaving 4 bases unmatched. CDR3 length: 15 residues. CDR3 loop: CASSVTGEGNQPQHF. CDR3 nucleotide sequence: TGTGCCAGCAGCGTCACAGGGGAGGGCAATCAGCCCCAGCATTTT.

The sample holds a few counts of this clonotype. The V gene is TRBV6-2 or TRBV6-3, the J gene TRBJ2-7; D is unresolved. Germline CDR1 is MNHEY and CDR2 is SVGEGT. The CDR3 runs to 14 residues. V dropped 10 bases and J dropped 6 bases, with 22 bases sitting between them. The CDR3 loop reads CATAISLPSIEQYF. CDR3 DNA: TGTGCCACCGCTATAAGTCTACCGTCCATCGAGCAGTACTTC.

In its sample, this clonotype was seen a few times. V and J are TRBV24-1 and TRBJ2-3; TRBD2 matches at 9 bases. CDR3 size: 16 residues. CDR1 and CDR2 from the germline V gene are KGHDR and SFDVKD. The V gene end was trimmed by 3 bases and the J gene end by 7 bases; junction bases not matched to a gene: 10. The DNA for the CDR3 is TGTGCCACCAGTGATATGGTAGCGGGAGTCACGAATACGCAGTATTTT. As protein: CATSDMVAGVTNTQYF.

This clonotype was counted a few times. The gene calls are TRBV20-1 and TRBJ1-5, with a tentative D call TRBD1 (6 bases). CDR3 length: 14 residues. Trimming left V 5 bases short and J 5 bases short, with 16 bases between. The germline gives CDR1 DFQATT, CDR2 SNEGSKA (reference sequence). The CDR3 reads CSASQGYGDQPQHF. The CDR3 bases are TGCAGTGCTTCCCAGGGGTACGGGGATCAGCCCCAGCATTTT.

There are a few counts of this clonotype. V is TRBV7-6 and J is TRBJ2-5; D uncertain. Germline loops: CDR1 SGHVS, CDR2 FNYEAQ. This CDR3 contains 13 residues. Between the trimmed V and J ends, which lost 3 bases and 5 bases, there was a span of 10 bases. In nucleotides, the CDR3 is TGTGCCAGCAGCTTTGCCGCCCGGGAGACCCAGTACTTC. Its translation is CASSFAARETQYF.

This clonotype was seen many times. The chain links TRBV30 to TRBJ2-7; D tentatively reads TRBD1 or TRBD2 (5 bases each). Germline assignment: CDR1 GTSNPN and CDR2 SVGIG (reference sequence). The germline V and J ends were trimmed by 2 bases and 5 bases, with 16 bases remaining between them. This CDR3 spans 14 amino acids. The CDR3 region is CAWSWGSGSNEQYF. CDR3 bases: TGTGCCTGGAGTTGGGGGTCGGGGTCCAACGAGCAGTACTTC.

The chain links TRBV28 to TRBJ2-4; TRBD2 aligns across 8 bases. The CDR3 loop spans 13 amino acids. Germline V gene lookup returns CDR1 MDHEN and CDR2 SYDVKM. The trim removed 6 bases at V and 7 bases at J, leaving 5 bases unmatched. The CDR3: CASRREGRNIQYF. CDR3 in DNA: TGTGCCAGCAGACGGGAGGGCCGTAACATTCAGTACTTC.